Listed below are T cell receptor beta chains from one sample, sequenced in a study of blood T cell repertoires in COVID-19. TCRdb keeps only in-frame clones here, not all; method: immunoSEQ multiplex PCR. The table includes tens of thousands of clones, more than 75% detected once. Material for sequencing was peripheral blood. Source of these receptors: a woman older than 75 with active or convalescent COVID-19. The CDR3 runs from the conserved cysteine through the conserved F or W. Fields, in order: J gene, clone size, V gene, D gene, CDR3 DNA, CDR3 protein. A D gene is named only where the DNA matches it firmly. Size values are once, few and many counts, or a class for expanded clones, and some rows have none.

j_call: TRBJ2-1; clone_size: NA; v_call: TRBV5-4; d_call: TRBD2; cdr3_nt: TGTGCCAGCAGCTTCCCGGGGGGGCCGGGAGGGCAGTTCTTC; cdr3_aa: CASSFPGGPGGQFF
j_call: TRBJ2-7; clone_size: NA; v_call: TRBV5-4; d_call: NA; cdr3_nt: TGTGCCAGCACTAATCGACAGGGAGGCGATAACTCCTACGAGCAGTACTTC; cdr3_aa: CASTNRQGGDNSYEQYF
j_call: TRBJ1-2; clone_size: NA; v_call: TRBV21-1; d_call: NA; cdr3_nt: TGTGCCAGCAGCAAAGCCGACAGGGGATATTCGGATGGCTACACCTTC; cdr3_aa: CASSKADRGYSDGYTF
j_call: TRBJ2-2; clone_size: NA; v_call: TRBV3-1/TRBV3-2; d_call: TRBD2; cdr3_nt: TGTGCCAGCAGCCACTCCATTTTAGCGGGGCAAAACGCGAACACCGGGGAGCTGTTTTTT; cdr3_aa: CASSHSILAGQNANTGELFF
j_call: TRBJ2-1; clone_size: once; v_call: TRBV7-8; d_call: TRBD1; cdr3_nt: TGTGCCAGCAGCTACAGATCCGCCGGACAGGGGTACAATGAGCAGTTCTTC; cdr3_aa: CASSYRSAGQGYNEQFF
j_call: TRBJ1-2; clone_size: NA; v_call: TRBV19; d_call: TRBD1; cdr3_nt: TGTGCCAGTAGTATAGACCCCCCAGGGGGCATAGATGGCTACACCTTC; cdr3_aa: CASSIDPPGGIDGYTF
j_call: TRBJ2-1; clone_size: NA; v_call: TRBV27; d_call: NA; cdr3_nt: TGTGCCAGCAGTTTATCTCTGGGGGCAACCCCGTTTAGTGAGCAGTTCTTC; cdr3_aa: CASSLSLGATPFSEQFF
j_call: TRBJ2-3; clone_size: few; v_call: TRBV9; d_call: NA; cdr3_nt: TGTGCCAGCAGCGCCTCGGGACACGACTCAGATACGCAGTATTTT; cdr3_aa: CASSASGHDSDTQYF
j_call: TRBJ1-4; clone_size: NA; v_call: TRBV28; d_call: NA; cdr3_nt: TGTGCCAGCAGGGAAACCGGGACACCCGAAAAACTGTTTTTT; cdr3_aa: CASRETGTPEKLFF
j_call: TRBJ1-4; clone_size: NA; v_call: TRBV2; d_call: NA; cdr3_nt: TGTGCCAGCACTCTCGACAGTATAAATGAAAAACTGTTTTTT; cdr3_aa: CASTLDSINEKLFF
j_call: TRBJ1-3; clone_size: NA; v_call: TRBV7-3; d_call: TRBD1; cdr3_nt: TGTGCCAGCAGCTCAGGACAGGGGGCTATGGACACCATATATTTT; cdr3_aa: CASSSGQGAMDTIYF
j_call: TRBJ2-7; clone_size: NA; v_call: TRBV3-1/TRBV3-2; d_call: TRBD2; cdr3_nt: TGTGCCAGCAGCGAGGGACTAGCGGGAGCCTACGAGCAGTACTTC; cdr3_aa: CASSEGLAGAYEQYF
j_call: TRBJ1-6; clone_size: NA; v_call: TRBV27; d_call: NA; cdr3_nt: TGTGCCAGCAGTTTTAAAAAGCACCCGGCATGGACACCGGATTCACCCCTCCACTTT; cdr3_aa: CASSFKKHPAWTPDSPLHF
j_call: TRBJ2-3; clone_size: NA; v_call: TRBV19; d_call: TRBD1; cdr3_nt: TGTGCCAGTAGCCTTACAGGGGACACAGATACGCAGTATTTT; cdr3_aa: CASSLTGDTDTQYF
j_call: TRBJ2-7; clone_size: NA; v_call: TRBV27; d_call: TRBD1; cdr3_nt: TGTGCCAGCAGTTGGAAGACCCCGGGACAGGGTGTCTCCGAGCAGTACTTC; cdr3_aa: CASSWKTPGQGVSEQYF
j_call: TRBJ1-6; clone_size: NA; v_call: TRBV19; d_call: NA; cdr3_nt: TGTGCCAGTACCACCCGGACGGGAGGGGGTTCACCCCTCCACTTT; cdr3_aa: CASTTRTGGGSPLHF
j_call: TRBJ1-6; clone_size: NA; v_call: TRBV6-2/TRBV6-3; d_call: NA; cdr3_nt: TGTGCCAGCAGTTACTTGACCCAGGGGACGTTATCACCCCTCCACTTT; cdr3_aa: CASSYLTQGTLSPLHF
j_call: TRBJ2-1; clone_size: NA; v_call: TRBV18; d_call: NA; cdr3_nt: TGTGCCAGCTCACCAGCGACTGGATACAATGAGCAGTTCTTC; cdr3_aa: CASSPATGYNEQFF
j_call: TRBJ2-5; clone_size: NA; v_call: TRBV30; d_call: NA; cdr3_nt: TGTGCCTGGAGTGGGGCCAGCAGGGTGACCCAGTACTTC; cdr3_aa: CAWSGASRVTQYF
j_call: TRBJ1-2; clone_size: NA; v_call: TRBV18; d_call: NA; cdr3_nt: TGTGCCAGCTCACCGGACACTCAATATGGCTACACCTTC; cdr3_aa: CASSPDTQYGYTF
j_call: TRBJ1-5; clone_size: NA; v_call: TRBV18; d_call: NA; cdr3_nt: TGTGCCAGCTCTCCCCTTGAGGATCAGCCCCAGCATTTT; cdr3_aa: CASSPLEDQPQHF
j_call: TRBJ2-3; clone_size: NA; v_call: TRBV20-1; d_call: NA; cdr3_nt: TGCAGTGCTAGAATCCAAGATACGCAGTATTTT; cdr3_aa: CSARIQDTQYF
j_call: TRBJ1-2; clone_size: NA; v_call: TRBV19; d_call: NA; cdr3_nt: TGTGCCAGTAGTACAGGGGCTGGCTACACCTTC; cdr3_aa: CASSTGAGYTF
j_call: TRBJ1-2; clone_size: few; v_call: TRBV29-1; d_call: NA; cdr3_nt: TGCAGCGCCTCGGGAATCGATGGCTACACCTTC; cdr3_aa: CSASGIDGYTF
j_call: TRBJ2-3; clone_size: few; v_call: TRBV9; d_call: TRBD1; cdr3_nt: TGTGCCAGCAGCGCCCAGACAGGGTACAAAGATACGCAGTATTTT; cdr3_aa: CASSAQTGYKDTQYF
j_call: TRBJ1-6; clone_size: few; v_call: TRBV19; d_call: NA; cdr3_nt: TGTGCCAGTAGTATAGGACCTCGCGGTTCACCCCTCCACTTT; cdr3_aa: CASSIGPRGSPLHF
j_call: TRBJ1-4; clone_size: NA; v_call: TRBV27; d_call: NA; cdr3_nt: TGTGCCAGCAGGACCGGGACAAACTTGGGAAAACTGTTTTTT; cdr3_aa: CASRTGTNLGKLFF
j_call: TRBJ1-4; clone_size: NA; v_call: TRBV19; d_call: NA; cdr3_nt: TGTGCCAGTAGTACGCAGGCAACTAATGAAAAACTGTTTTTT; cdr3_aa: CASSTQATNEKLFF
j_call: TRBJ1-6; clone_size: NA; v_call: TRBV7-2; d_call: NA; cdr3_nt: TGTGCCAGCAGCCCCGCCCCTCCGAGTTCACCCCTCCACTTT; cdr3_aa: CASSPAPPSSPLHF
j_call: TRBJ2-2; clone_size: NA; v_call: TRBV7-2; d_call: NA; cdr3_nt: TGTGCCAGCAGCTTGGGCCTAGCGACCGGGGAGCTGTTTTTT; cdr3_aa: CASSLGLATGELFF
j_call: TRBJ1-1; clone_size: once; v_call: TRBV5-1; d_call: TRBD1; cdr3_nt: TGCGCCAGCAGCTTGGTTTACGACAGGGAGAACACTGAAGCTTTCTTT; cdr3_aa: CASSLVYDRENTEAFF
j_call: TRBJ1-1; clone_size: NA; v_call: TRBV27; d_call: NA; cdr3_nt: TGTGCCAGCAGTGGCCAACCACAGGGAACTGAAGCTTTCTTT; cdr3_aa: CASSGQPQGTEAFF
j_call: TRBJ1-5; clone_size: NA; v_call: TRBV3-1/TRBV3-2; d_call: NA; cdr3_nt: TGTGCCAGCAGCCAACGGGGTTCCAATCAGCCCCAGCATTTT; cdr3_aa: CASSQRGSNQPQHF
j_call: TRBJ1-6; clone_size: NA; v_call: TRBV5-1; d_call: TRBD1; cdr3_nt: TGCGCCAGCAGGGCGGAGACAGGGAACTCACCCCTCCACTTT; cdr3_aa: CASRAETGNSPLHF
j_call: TRBJ2-7; clone_size: NA; v_call: TRBV11-2; d_call: NA; cdr3_nt: TGTGCCAGCGGCAACACCTTCCCCTACGAGCAGTACTTC; cdr3_aa: CASGNTFPYEQYF
j_call: TRBJ2-5; clone_size: NA; v_call: TRBV27; d_call: NA; cdr3_nt: TGTGCCAGCAGGCGGGGGCTAAAAGAGACCCAGTACTTC; cdr3_aa: CASRRGLKETQYF
j_call: TRBJ1-1; clone_size: NA; v_call: TRBV5-4; d_call: NA; cdr3_nt: TGTGCCAGCAGCTTCCAGGGGATTGAAGCTTTCTTT; cdr3_aa: CASSFQGIEAFF
j_call: TRBJ1-4; clone_size: NA; v_call: TRBV15; d_call: TRBD1; cdr3_nt: TGTGCCACCAGCAGACTATCACAGGGGCTCGCAACTAATGAAAAACTGTTTTTT; cdr3_aa: CATSRLSQGLATNEKLFF
j_call: TRBJ1-5; clone_size: NA; v_call: TRBV19; d_call: NA; cdr3_nt: TGTGCCAGTAGAGGGGGACGGAATAGCAATCAGCCCCAGCATTTT; cdr3_aa: CASRGGRNSNQPQHF
j_call: TRBJ1-3; clone_size: NA; v_call: TRBV10-3; d_call: NA; cdr3_nt: TGTGCCATCAGAACCCCGACACTCTCTGGAAACACCATATATTTT; cdr3_aa: CAIRTPTLSGNTIYF
j_call: TRBJ2-1; clone_size: NA; v_call: TRBV10-3; d_call: TRBD2; cdr3_nt: TGTGCCATCAGTGAAGTAGCGGGGGGCCCTAGTGGAAATGAGCAGTTCTTC; cdr3_aa: CAISEVAGGPSGNEQFF
j_call: TRBJ1-3; clone_size: NA; v_call: TRBV7-9; d_call: NA; cdr3_nt: TGTGCCAGCAGCCCCCGGCAGGAGGTGGGAAACACCATATATTTT; cdr3_aa: CASSPRQEVGNTIYF
j_call: TRBJ2-5; clone_size: NA; v_call: TRBV19; d_call: NA; cdr3_nt: TGTGCCAGTAGACCCGGCGGGTCCTACCAAGAGACCCAGTACTTC; cdr3_aa: CASRPGGSYQETQYF
j_call: TRBJ2-3; clone_size: NA; v_call: TRBV5-4; d_call: NA; cdr3_nt: TGTGCCAGCAGCTTGGGGCAGCAGACCCGCGGAGATACGCAGTATTTT; cdr3_aa: CASSLGQQTRGDTQYF
j_call: TRBJ1-1; clone_size: NA; v_call: TRBV5-1; d_call: TRBD1; cdr3_nt: TGCGCCAGCAGCCTAACAGGGGCCAACACTGAAGCTTTCTTT; cdr3_aa: CASSLTGANTEAFF
j_call: TRBJ2-1; clone_size: NA; v_call: TRBV18; d_call: NA; cdr3_nt: TGTGCCAGCTCACCAACAGGGACCTCCTACAATGAGCAGTTCTTC; cdr3_aa: CASSPTGTSYNEQFF
j_call: TRBJ1-1; clone_size: NA; v_call: TRBV11-2; d_call: NA; cdr3_nt: TGTGCCAGCAGCTTTGGAGTCCTTGAAGCTTTCTTT; cdr3_aa: CASSFGVLEAFF
j_call: TRBJ1-1; clone_size: NA; v_call: TRBV5-4; d_call: TRBD1; cdr3_nt: TGTGCCAGCAGCAGACGGACAGGGGTTCTTACTGAAGCTTTCTTT; cdr3_aa: CASSRRTGVLTEAFF